These T cell receptor beta chains were read from a single sample in a study of shared clonotypes between healthy human individuals. Method: immunoSEQ multiplex PCR; TCRdb's copy keeps in-frame clones and lacks some. The sample consists of roughly 2.5 million clones, approximately 92% of them appearing once. The sequenced material came from naive CD4+ T cells sorted from blood. Receptors were obtained from a man aged 18 to 29 in good health. CDR3s include the opening cysteine and the closing phenylalanine or tryptophan. A D gene is named only where the DNA matches it firmly. Not all rows give a size; the values are once, few, many and, for expanded clones, a class.

D,size,J,V,DNA,CDR3
NA,NA,TRBJ2-3,TRBV10-3,TGTGCCATCAGTGTGTCGGATTTTAGCACAGATACGCAGTATTTT,CAISVSDFSTDTQYF
NA,NA,TRBJ2-1,TRBV5-4,TGTGCCAGCAGCTTTTGGGCAGGGAAATACAATGAGCAGTTCTTC,CASSFWAGKYNEQFF
NA,NA,TRBJ2-1,TRBV30,TGTGCCTGGAGGCCCCAAAACAATGAGCAGTTCTTC,CAWRPQNNEQFF
TRBD2,NA,TRBJ2-1,TRBV7-9,TGTGCCAGCAGCAAGACTAGCGGGAACTCCTACAATGAGCAGTTCTTC,CASSKTSGNSYNEQFF
TRBD1,once,TRBJ2-2,TRBV27,TGTGCCAGCCTCTCTCCGGGACAGGGGTCGGGCGGGGAGCTGTTTTTT,CASLSPGQGSGGELFF
TRBD1,NA,TRBJ1-2,TRBV2,TGTGCCAGCAGGACAGGGTTACCAACCTATGGCTACACCTTC,CASRTGLPTYGYTF
TRBD1,NA,TRBJ1-5,TRBV2,TGTGCCAGCAGCCCGGGACAGGGGTGGAATCAGCCCCAGCATTTT,CASSPGQGWNQPQHF
TRBD1,NA,TRBJ1-6,TRBV7-9,TGTGCCAGCAGCGCCAAACAGGGGGGCTATAATTCACCCCTCCACTTT,CASSAKQGGYNSPLHF
TRBD1,NA,TRBJ2-3,TRBV5-1,TGCGCCAGCAGCACCGGACAGGTCTCAGATACGCAGTATTTT,CASSTGQVSDTQYF
NA,once,TRBJ1-3,TRBV6-1,TGTGCCAGCAGTGTCTTCTGGGGGGACTCTGGAAACACCATATATTTT,CASSVFWGDSGNTIYF
TRBD2,NA,TRBJ2-7,TRBV4-2,TGTGCCAGCGCCCAGGTAGCACTAGCGGGTTATGACGCCTACGAGCAGTACTTC,CASAQVALAGYDAYEQYF
NA,NA,TRBJ2-1,TRBV6-5,TGTGCCAGCAAGACAGCCGGGACCTCCTACAATGAGCAGTTCTTC,CASKTAGTSYNEQFF
NA,NA,TRBJ2-6,TRBV25-1,TGTGCCAGCAGTGAAACTGGCCCCGCCGGGGCCAACGTCCTGACTTTC,CASSETGPAGANVLTF
TRBD1,once,TRBJ1-2,TRBV6-5,TGTGCCAGCAGCAGAAGGACAGGGGGTAACTATGGCTACACCTTC,CASSRRTGGNYGYTF
TRBD1,NA,TRBJ1-4,TRBV19,TGTGCCAGTAGTACCTACGCACAGGGGGCTTTCGGTGAAAAACTGTTTTTT,CASSTYAQGAFGEKLFF
NA,NA,TRBJ2-6,TRBV25-1,TGTGCCAGCAGTGAAAAGCCTCCGGGGGCTGGGGCCAACGTCCTGACTTTC,CASSEKPPGAGANVLTF
NA,NA,TRBJ1-1,TRBV2,TGTGCCAGCAGTCGCGGGTCTTCGCGGAACACTGAAGCTTTCTTT,CASSRGSSRNTEAFF
NA,NA,TRBJ2-2,TRBV5-1,TGCGCCAGCAGCGGTGGCGGCAGGGCTTCTAGCGGGGAGCTGTTTTTT,CASSGGGRASSGELFF
TRBD1,NA,TRBJ2-1,TRBV6-5,TGTGCCAGCAGTTACTTCGGACAGGGAGGTGGTGAGCAGTTCTTC,CASSYFGQGGGEQFF
NA,once,TRBJ2-1,TRBV19,TGTGCCAGTACGGGCCGGTCGGCGTCTTACAATGAGCAGTTCTTC,CASTGRSASYNEQFF
TRBD2,NA,TRBJ2-3,TRBV5-4,TGTGCCAGCAGCTTGGCCGCGCGGGAGGGAACAGATACGCAGTATTTT,CASSLAAREGTDTQYF
NA,NA,TRBJ1-5,TRBV28,TGTGCCAGCAGTTTGATGAATAGCAATCAGCCCCAGCATTTT,CASSLMNSNQPQHF
NA,few,TRBJ1-6,TRBV19,TGTGCCAGTAGTACCTATGTGGCAGACAATTCACCCCTCCACTTT,CASSTYVADNSPLHF
NA,NA,TRBJ1-4,TRBV6-6,TGTGCCAGCCTTGGGGCGGCAACTAATGAAAAACTGTTTTTT,CASLGAATNEKLFF
TRBD2,NA,TRBJ2-1,TRBV2,TGTGCCAGCAGGGGGAGCGGGAGCTCCTACAATGAGCAGTTCTTC,CASRGSGSSYNEQFF
NA,once,TRBJ2-1,TRBV4-2,TGTGCCAGCAGCCAAGATCTAGGGCTAGCTAGGGTTGAGCAGTTCTTC,CASSQDLGLARVEQFF